This TCR beta chain was documented in a study of blood T cell repertoires in COVID-19. In the study overall: The United States, Italy and Spain provided the acute and convalescent COVID-19 samples.

Methods used by the authors: The assay estimated nucleated cells by amplifying reference gene primers. Data came from immunoSEQ multiplex PCR; TCRdb stores just in-frame clones and leaves some out. The DNA gave D and trimming, while V, J and clone size come from that table. The top ten clones hold approximately 7% of a sample with about 24,000 clones, under 85% of them seen once. Germline lookup yields CDR1 MDHEN and CDR2 SYDVKM. This CDR3 spans 18 amino acids. The V end was cut by 5 bases, the J end by 2 bases, with 25 bases between. J is TRBJ2-7 and V is TRBV28; tentatively, D is TRBD2 (5 bases). This clonotype originated in a man aged 45-65 years with COVID-19, enrolled during active disease. Source material: peripheral blood. CDR3: CASSSPSAGPGSPYEQYF. CDR3 coding DNA: TGTGCCAGCAGTAGCCCGTCTGCCGGGCCTGGGAGCCCCTACGAGCAGTACTTC. Combining the CDR3 with reference TRBV28 and TRBJ2-7 gives the whole variable domain DVKVTQSSRYLVKRTGEKVFLECVQDMDHENMFWYRQDPGLGLRLIYFSYDVKMKEKGDIPEGYSVSREKKERFSLILESASTNQTSMYLCASSSPSAGPGSPYEQYFGPGTRLTVT.